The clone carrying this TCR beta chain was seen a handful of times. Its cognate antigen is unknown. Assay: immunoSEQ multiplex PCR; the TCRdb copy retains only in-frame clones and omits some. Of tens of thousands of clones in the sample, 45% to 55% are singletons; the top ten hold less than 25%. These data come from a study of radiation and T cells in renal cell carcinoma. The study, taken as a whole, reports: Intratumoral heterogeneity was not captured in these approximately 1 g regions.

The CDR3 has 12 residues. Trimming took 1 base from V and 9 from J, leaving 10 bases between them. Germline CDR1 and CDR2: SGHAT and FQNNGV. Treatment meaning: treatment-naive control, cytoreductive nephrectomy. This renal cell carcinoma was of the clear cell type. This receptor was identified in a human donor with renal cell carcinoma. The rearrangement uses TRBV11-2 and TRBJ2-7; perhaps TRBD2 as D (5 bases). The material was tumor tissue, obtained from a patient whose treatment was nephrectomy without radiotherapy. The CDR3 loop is CASSLAWTGQYF. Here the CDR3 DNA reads TGTGCCAGCAGCTTAGCGTGGACTGGGCAGTACTTC.